This T cell receptor beta chain was sequenced for a study of T cell responses to AZD1222 COVID-19 vaccine. General study findings and limits: Repertoire samples came only from after the peak T cell response.

Sequencing used immunoSEQ multiplex PCR; TCRdb keeps in-frame clones, though not all of them. The profile shows 90,000 to 110,000 clones, 88% of them singletons. On this clone: Its antigen is as yet unknown.

The sequencing used peripheral blood, collected on day 0 of AZD1222 vaccination. This TCR came from an adult in good health.

In DNA, the CDR3 is TGTGCCACCAGTGATCCCGGGAACCCGAGAGGCTACACCTTC. Encoded protein: CATSDPGNPRGYTF. The J gene is TRBJ1-2, the V gene TRBV24-1; D is unresolved. CDR3 length: 14 residues. Trimming removed 3 bases at V and 8 bases at J, with 15 bases between. The V gene's germline CDR1 is KGHDR and CDR2 SFDVKD.